The rows below give T cell receptor beta chains drawn from one sample of a study of T cell repertoires in cytomegalovirus infection. One entry per CDR3 protein results from TCRdb running MiXCR on the reads. The data show roughly 320,000 distinct CDR3 sequences, more than 8% seen once. Input material: PBMCs. These receptors were taken from a human donor in good health (CMV status not recorded). Some clones in this sample may be carry-over from other donors' samples. Each CDR3 is given with its conserved first and last residue. A D gene is named only where the DNA matches it firmly. A row's size may be missing; if present it is once, few, many or a size class.

NA	TRBV28	few	TRBJ2-6	TGTGCCAGCAGAAGTCCGGCCGGTGGGGCCAACGTCCTGACTTTC	CASRSPAGGANVLTF
NA	TRBV7-2	few	TRBJ1-3	TGTGCCAGCAGCTTAACAGGACCGCGCTCTGGAAACACCATATATTTT	CASSLTGPRSGNTIYF
TRBD2	TRBV2	few	TRBJ2-5	TGTGCCAGCAGAGGGACTAGCGGGGGGACAAAGACCCAGTACTTC	CASRGTSGGTKTQYF
TRBD2	TRBV7-4	NA	TRBJ2-5	TGTGCCAGCAGCTTCGGACTAGCAGTGGAGACCCAGTACTTC	CASSFGLAVETQYF
NA	TRBV6-2/TRBV6-3	NA	TRBJ1-1	TGTGCCAGCAGACGCCTCGGAGGGGTCAGGACTGAAGCTTTCTTT	CASRRLGGVRTEAFF
TRBD2	TRBV7-2	NA	TRBJ2-5	TGTGCCAGTGGACTAGCGGGGGGGCTGGAGACCCAGTACTTC	CASGLAGGLETQYF
TRBD1	TRBV7-2	many	TRBJ2-3	TGTGCCAGCAGCTTAGTCGGACAGGGCCAACATTTCACAGATACGCAGTATTTT	CASSLVGQGQHFTDTQYF
TRBD2	TRBV4-1	few	TRBJ2-1	TGCGCCAGCAGCCAGGACGAAGAGCGGGAGGTCTACAATGAGCAGTTCTTC	CASSQDEEREVYNEQFF
TRBD1	TRBV7-2	many	TRBJ2-7	TGTGCCAGCAGCCCCAGACAGGGGATCTCCTACGAGCAGTACTTC	CASSPRQGISYEQYF
NA	TRBV30	many	TRBJ1-3	TGTGCCTGGAGCCCAAGGTCCAGGGGCGCCGGTGGAAACACCATATATTTT	CAWSPRSRGAGGNTIYF
TRBD2	TRBV7-2	NA	TRBJ2-7	TGTGCCAGCAGCTTACTAGCGGGAAACGAGCAGTACTTC	CASSLLAGNEQYF
NA	TRBV7-8	many	TRBJ2-7	TGTGCCAGCAGCTTAAGAAACAGGGAAATTTCCTACGAGCAGTACTTC	CASSLRNREISYEQYF
NA	TRBV2	many	TRBJ2-7	TGTGCCAGCAGCGGAGACCTCGCGCAGGCGCAGTACTTC	CASSGDLAQAQYF
TRBD2	TRBV24-1	few	TRBJ2-1	TGTGCCACCAGTGATCCGGCTGGCGGGGGGGAAAAGAATGAGCAGTTCTTC	CATSDPAGGGEKNEQFF
NA	TRBV12-3/TRBV12-4	once	TRBJ2-7	TGTGCCAGCAGCCCCAGCAGGGCCTACGAGCAGTACTTC	CASSPSRAYEQYF
NA	TRBV7-9	few	TRBJ2-3	TGTGCCAGCAGCTTAGCGGTAGCCCCTAGCACAGATACGCAGTATTTT	CASSLAVAPSTDTQYF
NA	TRBV7-8	few	TRBJ2-1	TGTGCCAGCAGCGTTACAGGGAGCGTGCCCTACAATGAGCAGTTCTTC	CASSVTGSVPYNEQFF
NA	TRBV24-1	NA	TRBJ1-5	TGTGCCACCAGCCGGGAGGTCGGACCCCTGTACCCGTATCAGCCCCAGCATTTT	CATSREVGPLYPYQPQHF
NA	TRBV7-2	many	TRBJ2-3	TGTGCCAGCAGCTTAACAGATACGCAGTATTTT	CASSLTDTQYF
NA	TRBV20-1	many	TRBJ2-1	TGCAGTGCTAGTGAATCTTGGTCCTACTACAATGAGCAGTTCTTC	CSASESWSYYNEQFF
NA	TRBV7-2	many	TRBJ2-7	TGTGCCAGCAGCTCCATGAACACCTACGAGCAGTACTTC	CASSSMNTYEQYF
NA	TRBV15	NA	TRBJ2-7	TGTGCCACCAGCAGAGCGGGCCTATACGAGCAGTACTTC	CATSRAGLYEQYF
NA	TRBV2	few	TRBJ1-5	TGTGCCAGCAGTGTTAGTTGGGCGGAGCAGCCCCAGCATTTT	CASSVSWAEQPQHF
TRBD1	TRBV5-6	few	TRBJ2-1	TGTGCCAGCAGCTTTACAACAGGGGGCCGAAATGAGCAGTTCTTC	CASSFTTGGRNEQFF
NA	TRBV7-2	few	TRBJ1-1	TGTGCCAGCAGCCAGCCGGGGGGGAAAGACGAAGCTTTCTTT	CASSQPGGKDEAFF
TRBD1	TRBV28	NA	TRBJ2-5	TGTGCCAGCAGTTTAGTCGGGACAGCGTACCAAGAGACCCAGTACTTC	CASSLVGTAYQETQYF
NA	TRBV6-2/TRBV6-3	few	TRBJ2-4	TGTGCCAGCAGCTCTAGGGACACAGCCAAAAACATTCAGTACTTC	CASSSRDTAKNIQYF
NA	TRBV5-4	few	TRBJ2-7	TGTGCCAGTAGGAGCATTAGCTCCTACGAGCAGTACTTC	CASRSISSYEQYF
NA	TRBV6-1	few	TRBJ2-1	TGTGCCAGCAGTGTGACCCGCCATACCGGGGGCAATGAGCAGTTCTTC	CASSVTRHTGGNEQFF
NA	TRBV6-4	many	TRBJ1-1	TGTGCCAGCAGTGAGGATCCAGAGAACACTGAAGCTTTCTTT	CASSEDPENTEAFF
TRBD2	TRBV27	few	TRBJ2-7	TGTGCCAGCAGTCCCTGGCGGGAGGGTTTCCACGAGCAGTACTTC	CASSPWREGFHEQYF
NA	TRBV5-6	few	TRBJ2-5	TGTGCCAGCAGCTTGTTGCGACAGGGAGGCCAAGAGACCCAGTACTTC	CASSLLRQGGQETQYF
NA	TRBV7-2	many	TRBJ1-4	TGTGCCAGCAGCTTCGACGGATCACGTCGTTATGAAAAACTGTTTTTT	CASSFDGSRRYEKLFF
NA	TRBV12-3/TRBV12-4	many	TRBJ1-5	TGTGCCAGCAGTTCTTGGAGCAATCAGCCCCAGCATTTT	CASSSWSNQPQHF
NA	TRBV25-1	NA	TRBJ1-1	TGTGCCAGCAGAGACGGTGGACAGTACACTGAAGCTTTCTTT	CASRDGGQYTEAFF
TRBD1	TRBV7-2	many	TRBJ2-5	TGTGCCAGCAGCTTCGGACAGGGGGAGACCCAGTACTTC	CASSFGQGETQYF
NA	TRBV11-1	few	TRBJ2-2	TGTGCCAGCAGCTTAGGCAAGGCCTCTGGGGAGCTGTTTTTT	CASSLGKASGELFF
TRBD1	TRBV9	few	TRBJ2-7	TGTGCCAGCAGCGTAGGGGACAGGTCCGAGCAGTACTTC	CASSVGDRSEQYF
TRBD2	TRBV4-1	many	TRBJ2-3	TGCGCCAGCAGCACACTAGCGGGGGTGCCGGATACGCAGTATTTT	CASSTLAGVPDTQYF
TRBD2	TRBV4-2	many	TRBJ2-5	TGTGCCAGCAGCCACGGACTAGCGGGGGCCGGACGAGAGACCCAGTACTTC	CASSHGLAGAGRETQYF